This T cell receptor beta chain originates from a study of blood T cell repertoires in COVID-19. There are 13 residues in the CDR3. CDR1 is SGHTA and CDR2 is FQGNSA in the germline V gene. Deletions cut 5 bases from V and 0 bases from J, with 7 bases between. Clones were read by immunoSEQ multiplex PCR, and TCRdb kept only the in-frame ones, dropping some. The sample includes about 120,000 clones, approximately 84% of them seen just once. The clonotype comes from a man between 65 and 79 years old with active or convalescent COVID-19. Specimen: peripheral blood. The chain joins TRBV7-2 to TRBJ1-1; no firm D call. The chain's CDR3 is CASSVGMNTEAFF. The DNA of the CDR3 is TGTGCCAGCAGCGTAGGTATGAACACTGAAGCTTTCTTT.